Listed here are 18 T cell receptor beta chains from one sample, sequenced in a study of T cell changes during pregnancy in multiple sclerosis. The repertoire was sequenced with immunoSEQ multiplex PCR; TCRdb's copy has only in-frame clones and lacks some. The sample yields 40,000 or so clones, 91% seen once. The sequences come from CD8+ T cells from peripheral blood mononuclear cells, collected in the second trimester of pregnancy. These receptors were obtained from a female donor with multiple sclerosis, enrolled in a pregnancy study.

This clone was detected only once. The rearrangement links TRBV14 to TRBJ2-1, with D tentatively TRBD2 (5 bases). The ends were cut back, 0 bases at V and 7 bases at J, with 16 bases in the middle. The CDR3 is 16 amino acids. Germline V lookup: CDR1 SGHDN, CDR2 FVKESK. CDR3 in amino acids: CASSQDLGGSWNEQFF. The CDR3 coding sequence is TGTGCCAGCAGCCAAGATCTTGGCGGGTCATGGAATGAGCAGTTCTTC.

This chain links TRBV9 with TRBJ2-2; 7 positions match TRBD2. From germline, CDR1 is SGDLS and CDR2 YYNGEE. After removal of 1 base from V and 0 bases from J, the junction contained 6 bases not matched to a gene. This CDR3 comprises 17 residues. The CDR3 here is CASSVTRLAANTGELFF. The CDR3 nucleotides read TGTGCCAGCAGCGTAACTCGGCTAGCGGCGAACACCGGGGAGCTGTTTTTT.

The J gene is TRBJ1-2, the V gene TRBV7-9, with D maybe TRBD1 (5 bases). The CDR3 spans 15 residues. Germline lookup yields CDR1 SEHNR and CDR2 FQNEAQ (reference sequence). V was shortened by 2 bases and J by 6 bases, with 16 bases between the two germline ends. DNA for the CDR3: TGTGCCAGCAGCTTATCTAGCGGGGCGCGGGATGGCTACACCTTC. Residues: CASSLSSGARDGYTF. The whole variable domain, remainder taken from reference TRBV7-9 and TRBJ1-2, is DTGVSQNPRHKITKRGQNVTFRCDPISEHNRLYWYRQTLGQGPEFLTYFQNEAQLEKSRLLSDRFSAERPKGSFSTLEIQRTEQGDSAMYLCASSLSSGARDGYTFGSGTRLTVV.

The J gene is TRBJ1-5, the V gene TRBV25-1; D call uncertain. V gave up 1 base and J gave up 4 bases, with 5 bases separating them. Germline V gene lookup returns CDR1 MGHDK and CDR2 SYGVNS. The CDR3 totals 13 residues. The CDR3 nucleotides are TGTGCCAGCAGTGAATGTAGAAATCAGCCCCAGCATTTT. This codes for CASSECRNQPQHF.

This chain links TRBV13 with TRBJ2-3; D call uncertain. The CDR3 extends over 16 amino acids. Germline V gene lookup returns CDR1 PRHDT and CDR2 FYEKMQ (reference sequence). The V end was cut by 2 bases, the J end by 3 bases, with 15 bases between. CDR3 DNA: TGTGCCAGCAGCTTAATGGGCCAAGACCTTACAGATACGCAGTATTTT. Amino acid sequence: CASSLMGQDLTDTQYF.

V usage is TRBV7-9 and J usage is TRBJ2-7; 7 bases are shared with TRBD1. Losses at the gene ends were 5 bases for V and 0 bases for J; bases not matched to a gene: 7. In germline, CDR1 is SEHNR, CDR2 FQNEAQ (reference sequence). This CDR3 region has 15 residues. CDR3: CASSPRDRGSYEQYF. In nucleotides, the CDR3 is TGTGCCAGCAGCCCCCGGGACAGAGGCTCCTACGAGCAGTACTTC.

This chain joins TRBV11-1 and TRBJ1-1, with a weak D call TRBD1 (5 bases). V dropped 1 base and J dropped 4 bases, with 16 bases sitting between them. Germline loops: CDR1 SGHAT, CDR2 FQDESV (reference sequence). The CDR3 extends over 16 amino acids. CDR3 loop: CASSLVYGRASTEAFF. Written as DNA, the CDR3 is TGTGCCAGCAGCTTAGTTTACGGCAGGGCGTCCACTGAAGCTTTCTTT.

The chain uses TRBV15 and TRBJ2-1, with D unclear. This CDR3 comprises 14 residues. Germline V lookup: CDR1 LNHNV, CDR2 YYDKDF (reference sequence). Trimming shortened V by 0 bases and J by 6 bases, and 9 bases separated the two germline ends. CDR3 sequence: CATSRDRQANEQFF. Here the CDR3 DNA reads TGTGCCACCAGCAGAGATCGGCAGGCCAATGAGCAGTTCTTC. Looking up the rest from reference TRBV15 and TRBJ2-1 gives the full variable domain: DAMVIQNPRYQVTQFGKPVTLSCSQTLNHNVMYWYQQKSSQAPKLLFHYYDKDFNNEADTPDNFQSRRPNTSFCFLDIRSPGLGDTAMYLCATSRDRQANEQFFGPGTRLTVL.

A single count supports this clone. The gene calls are TRBV29-1 and TRBJ2-7; TRBD2 is a possible D gene (6 bases). CDR1 is SQVTM and CDR2 is ANQGSEA in the germline V gene. The CDR3 consists of 12 residues. V dropped 7 bases and J dropped 4 bases, with 14 bases sitting between them. CDR3 protein: CSAKDGGYEQYF. For the CDR3, the DNA is TGCAGCGCCAAGGACGGGGGATACGAGCAGTACTTC.

The chain joins TRBV27 to TRBJ2-3; 8 positions agree with TRBD2. Germline CDR1 MNHEY, CDR2 SMNVEV (reference sequence). V was clipped by 2 bases and J by 6 bases; unmatched bases: 7. The CDR3 totals 15 residues. CDR3 nucleotide sequence: TGTGCCAGCAGTTTAGGGCGGGAGGTTTGGGATACGCAGTATTTT. Translated, it gives CASSLGREVWDTQYF.

The chain employs TRBV9 and TRBJ2-2; D is perhaps TRBD2 (5 bases). Germline CDR1 is SGDLS and CDR2 is YYNGEE. There are 16 residues in the CDR3. V was trimmed by 0 bases and J by 5 bases, leaving 14 bases between them. This chain's CDR3 is CASSVEVGVGTGELFF. Here the CDR3 DNA reads TGTGCCAGCAGCGTAGAGGTCGGGGTTGGAACCGGGGAGCTGTTTTTT.

The genes are TRBV10-3 and TRBJ1-1; 7 nucleotides agree with TRBD1. The germline gives CDR1 ENHRY, CDR2 SYGVKD. CDR3 length: 15 amino acids. Losses at the gene ends were 10 bases for V and 2 bases for J; bases not matched to a gene: 13. For the CDR3, the DNA is TGTGCCACCCTCGGGGCAGGGGGAAGTAACACTGAAGCTTTCTTT. Its protein product is CATLGAGGSNTEAFF.

V gene TRBV30 combines with J gene TRBJ2-2, with 8 bases lining up with TRBD1. V dropped 4 bases and J dropped 7; count of bases not matched to a gene: 8. CDR1 and CDR2 (germline): GTSNPN, SVGIG (reference sequence). This CDR3 contains 14 residues. CDR3 sequence reads: CAWMGAGGNGELFF. CDR3 sequence (DNA): TGTGCCTGGATGGGGGCAGGGGGCAACGGGGAGCTGTTTTTT.

The V gene is TRBV10-3, the J gene TRBJ1-1; the match to TRBD1 covers 8 bases. Per germline, CDR1 ENHRY and CDR2 SYGVKD. The CDR3 loop spans 18 amino acids. V trimming: 6 bases; J trimming: 3 bases; junction bases outside the gene matches: 18. The CDR3 DNA follows: TGTGCCATCAGGGCTGGACAGGGAGTCAGGGTAAAGGACACTGAAGCTTTCTTT. Encoded protein: CAIRAGQGVRVKDTEAFF.

V is TRBV13 and J is TRBJ2-7; D might be TRBD1 (6 bases). CDR1 is PRHDT, CDR2 FYEKMQ, per germline (reference sequence). Trimming left V 5 bases short and J 7 bases short, with 21 bases between. This CDR3 has 15 amino acids. This chain's CDR3 is CASSAGLRDIREQYF. CDR3 DNA sequence: TGTGCCAGCAGCGCAGGCCTCCGGGACATAAGGGAGCAGTACTTC.

The chain couples TRBV6-1 to TRBJ1-6; D call uncertain. CDR1 and CDR2 (germline): MNHNS, SASEGT. The CDR3 length is 12 residues. V lost 7 bases and J lost 3, with 4 bases in between. The DNA for the CDR3 is TGTGCCAGCACCGGCTATAATTCACCCCTCCACTTT. Its protein is CASTGYNSPLHF.

This chain uses TRBV7-2 with TRBJ1-3, with 9 bases fitting TRBD1. Trimming at V came to 3 bases and at J to 1 base, leaving 1 base not matched to a gene. Germline CDR1 SGHTA, CDR2 FQGNSA. The length of the CDR3 is 15 residues. The CDR3 is CASSLTGGSGNTIYF. CDR3 nucleotide sequence: TGTGCCAGCAGCTTGACAGGGGGATCTGGAAACACCATATATTTT. Full variable domain (rest looked up from reference TRBV7-2 and TRBJ1-3): GAGVSQSPSNKVTEKGKDVELRCDPISGHTALYWYRQSLGQGLEFLIYFQGNSAPDKSGLPSDRFSAERTGGSVSTLTIQRTQQEDSAVYLCASSLTGGSGNTIYFGEGSWLTVV.

The genes are TRBV6-5 and TRBJ1-5; tentative D call: TRBD1 (6 bases). Trimming removed 4 bases from V and 5 bases from J, with 12 bases in between. Germline loops: CDR1 MNHEY, CDR2 SVGAGI. This CDR3 contains 14 residues. CDR3 loop: CASSSGTLDQPQHF. For the CDR3, the DNA is TGTGCCAGCAGTTCCGGGACACTCGATCAGCCCCAGCATTTT.